This T cell receptor (beta chain) was captured in a study of blood T cells in healthy people across ages. General study results and limits: It was the long-lived donors that had more naive CD4+ cells and higher diversity than aged donors.

A second PCR of about 7 to 11 cycles used a sample-barcoded 5' primer and a J-beta primer mix. TCRdb fed the 5' RACE reads into MiXCR, producing one record per CDR3 protein. The data hold over 750,000 distinct CDR3 sequences, with just under 25% observed a single time. The CDR3 is 14 amino acids. Germline CDR1 reads SGHRS; CDR2 reads YFSETQ. This clonotype was picked up one time. What it binds is unknown. Compared with germline, one end of the junction differs, possibly owing to a read error. This sample also belongs to another study, concerning T cells of mothers and their children. That report notes: Donation came from a few healthy Caucasian mothers together with their six children. According to the study, all extracted RNA entered cDNA synthesis at around 1.4 ug per 15 ul. Thymic selection shapes TCR recombination output in related pairs, and it does so similarly in unrelated pairs.

This chain uses TRBV5-1 with TRBJ2-5; D remains unclear. The closer fit of TRBJ2-1 to the DNA end suggests the J call may be wrong. Sequenced sample: blood. The receptor's source is a boy between 5 and 17 years old in good health. The CDR3 DNA follows: TGCGCCAGCAGCTTGGATGTGGGGTATAATGTGCAGTTCTTC. It is translated as CASSLDVGYNVQFF.